This T cell receptor (beta chain) was sequenced in a study of T-cell memory formation after mild COVID-19. This clonotype was counted between two and nine times. The ends were cut back, 2 bases at V and 1 base at J, with 11 bases in the middle. Germline-derived CDR1 and CDR2 are SGHVS and FNYEAQ. The CDR3 loop spans 15 amino acids. TCRdb re-called the 5' RACE reads through MiXCR, storing one row per CDR3 protein. The table has a few hundred thousand distinct CDR3 sequences, under 25% seen once. Sequencing used PBMCs or a T cell subset sorted from them (not recorded which). This receptor was taken from an adult woman who had mild COVID-19 (a few samples of this study predate the infection). Cell type and time point are not known. V and J are TRBV7-6 and TRBJ2-5; D is unclear. Written as DNA, the CDR3 is TGTGCCAGCAGCTTAAATGCGGCAGCCCAAGAGACCCAGTACTTC. Encoded protein: CASSLNAAAQETQYF.